This T cell receptor (beta chain) was identified in a study of T-cell reconstitution after alpha-beta-depleted transplantation in children. The junction had 10 bases not matched to a gene; V was cut back by 3 bases and J by 4 bases. The germline CDR1 and CDR2 sequences are SQVTM and ANQGSEA. This CDR3 comprises 15 residues. Unique molecular identifiers were incorporated during preparation of the TCRbeta library. Via MiXCR, TCRdb re-called the PCR reads, giving one row per CDR3 protein. This repertoire shows some 550,000 distinct CDR3 sequences, about 17% found once; its top ten account for roughly 3.3%.

This specimen consisted of PBMCs from the stem cell graft donor, obtained from the stem cell graft. The receptor's source is a human donor who donated a stem cell graft to a child with acute lymphoblastic leukemia. V gene TRBV29-1 combines with J gene TRBJ2-3, with 7 bases matching TRBD1. This CDR3 reads CSVEVTGFEADTQYF. The CDR3 DNA reads as TGCAGCGTTGAGGTGACAGGGTTCGAGGCAGATACGCAGTATTTT.